These T cell receptor beta chains were read from a single sample in a study of CD8 T cells in Susac syndrome. TCRdb reprocessed the immunoSEQ multiplex PCR reads with MiXCR, giving one entry per CDR3 protein. Of fewer than 350,000 distinct CDR3 sequences listed, approximately 91% are singletons. Sequencing used CD8+ T cells from PBMCs. The source of these receptors is a human donor with multiple sclerosis. Both conserved end residues are part of each CDR3. Each record gives: D gene, J gene, V gene, clone size, CDR3 DNA, CDR3 protein. The D gene is left open where the match is weak. For some rows the clone size is stated as once, few or many, or as a class when expanded; others skip it.

>TRBD1|TRBJ1-2|TRBV2|-
TGTGCCAGCAGTGGACAGGGGGCGGCTGGCTACACCTTC
CASSGQGAAGYTF
>TRBD2|TRBJ2-1|TRBV7-9|-
TGTGCCAGCAGCTCACTAGCGGGAGGGCCAAGAGACAATGAGCAGTTCTTC
CASSSLAGGPRDNEQFF
>TRBD1|TRBJ1-6|TRBV20-1|-
TGCAGTGCAACGACAGGGGACAGTTCACCCCTCCACTTT
CSATTGDSSPLHF
>TRBD1|TRBJ2-7|TRBV30|-
TGTGCCTGGAGTGTGGCAGGGGGCTCCTACGAGCAGTACTTC
CAWSVAGGSYEQYF
>TRBD2|TRBJ2-2|TRBV30|-
TGTGCCTGGAGTGTACTAGCGGGAGAGTCCGGGGAGCTGTTTTTT
CAWSVLAGESGELFF
>-|TRBJ2-3|TRBV4-2|once
TGTGCCAGCAGCCAAAGGGGGGGGGTCACAGATACGCAGTATTTT
CASSQRGGVTDTQYF
>TRBD2|TRBJ2-7|TRBV20-1|once
TGCAGTGCCTTACTAGCGGGGGGGCCATACTTCCACGAGCAGTACTTC
CSALLAGGPYFHEQYF
>TRBD2|TRBJ2-3|TRBV4-3|-
TGCGCCAGCAGTCAAGCCCCCTTAGCGGGGGGCCCAACTAGCACAGATACGCAGTATTTT
CASSQAPLAGGPTSTDTQYF
>-|TRBJ2-7|TRBV29-1|-
TGCAGCGTTCTTATCTACAGGGAAACCTACGAGCAGTACTTC
CSVLIYRETYEQYF
>TRBD1|TRBJ1-2|TRBV13|-
TGTGCCAGCAGCTTCGGACAGGGGGGTGGCTACACCTTC
CASSFGQGGGYTF
>-|TRBJ2-3|TRBV6-2/TRBV6-3|-
TGTGCCAGCAAAGAGTCGACCGAGACAGATACGCAGTATTTT
CASKESTETDTQYF
>-|TRBJ1-1|TRBV7-9|-
TGTGCCAGCAGTCGGACGGAGAGTCCTGAAGCTTTCTTT
CASSRTESPEAFF
>-|TRBJ1-1|TRBV6-1|few
TGTGCCAGCAGTGCCGCAGGGCGGCTCGTCACTGAAGCTTTCTTT
CASSAAGRLVTEAFF
>-|TRBJ2-7|TRBV11-2|-
TGTGCCAGCACCCCGGTGGGATCCTACGAGCAGTACTTC
CASTPVGSYEQYF
>-|TRBJ2-1|TRBV5-6|-
TGTGCCAGCAGCGCTTACGGGGGAGAGCAGTTCTTC
CASSAYGGEQFF
>TRBD1|TRBJ2-5|TRBV3-1|-
TGTGCCAGCAGCCAGAATCAGGGGGACAGAATGTACCAAGAGACCCAGTACTTC
CASSQNQGDRMYQETQYF
>TRBD1|TRBJ2-7|TRBV2|-
TGTGCCAGCAGTAAGGGGGCGGGCGAGCAGTACTTC
CASSKGAGEQYF
>-|TRBJ1-3|TRBV10-3|once
TGTGCCATCAGTGAGTCGTACCCATCAGGAAACACCATATATTTT
CAISESYPSGNTIYF
>-|TRBJ2-5|TRBV10-3|-
TGTGCCATCAGTGAGTCGGCGGCGTACCAAGAGACCCAGTACTTC
CAISESAAYQETQYF
>-|TRBJ2-7|TRBV5-5|-
TGTGCCAGCACCACCACAGGGTCCTTCTCCTACGAGCAGTACTTC
CASTTTGSFSYEQYF
>-|TRBJ1-2|TRBV15|-
TGTGCCACCAGCAGAGAGAGGACACCCAACTATGGCTACACCTTC
CATSRERTPNYGYTF
>-|TRBJ2-7|TRBV5-1|-
TGCGCCAGCAGCTTGGGTGGCGGGATGTCTCACGAGCAGTACTTC
CASSLGGGMSHEQYF
>TRBD1|TRBJ1-5|TRBV28|-
TGTGCCAGCAGTACCTTGAGGACAGGGCCTCGTGGGCCCCAGCATTTT
CASSTLRTGPRGPQHF
>TRBD1|TRBJ1-2|TRBV28|-
TGTGCCAGCAGTGGACAGGGGGGAATTGGCTACACCTTC
CASSGQGGIGYTF
>-|TRBJ1-5|TRBV20-1|-
TGCAGTGCTAGAGACACAGGAAGCAATCAGCCCCAGCATTTT
CSARDTGSNQPQHF
>TRBD2|TRBJ2-3|TRBV6-1|-
TGTGCCAGCAGTGATCGGCGGGGGTACACAGATACGCAGTATTTT
CASSDRRGYTDTQYF
>-|TRBJ2-7|TRBV4-3|-
TGCGCCAGCAGCCAAGTATGGGGCCACGACGAGCAGTACTTC
CASSQVWGHDEQYF
>TRBD1|TRBJ1-5|TRBV28|-
TGTGCCAGCAGCGGGACAGCCAAAAATCAGCCCCAGCATTTT
CASSGTAKNQPQHF
>TRBD1|TRBJ2-5|TRBV7-2|few
TGTGCCAGCAGCTTACTGACTGGGACAGAAGAGACCCAGTACTTC
CASSLLTGTEETQYF
>-|TRBJ2-7|TRBV3-1|-
TGTGCCAGCAGCCAAGGGCCGGGGGAAAAGGGCGAGCAGTACTTC
CASSQGPGEKGEQYF
>TRBD2|TRBJ2-7|TRBV28|-
TGTGCCAGCAGTGAACACGGCGGGGGGGCCTACGAGCAGTACTTC
CASSEHGGGAYEQYF
>TRBD1|TRBJ2-7|TRBV15|-
TGTGCCACCAGCCTAGAGACAGGGGCCTACGAGCAGTACTTC
CATSLETGAYEQYF
>-|TRBJ2-5|TRBV27|-
TGTGCCAGCAGTTTTTCCGGATTAACCGCGTACCAAGAGACCCAGTACTTC
CASSFSGLTAYQETQYF
>-|TRBJ2-2|TRBV6-4|-
TGTGCCAGCAGTGAAAGCGGCACTACCGGGGAGCTGTTTTTT
CASSESGTTGELFF
>TRBD2|TRBJ2-1|TRBV6-2/TRBV6-3|-
TGTGCCAGCTTAACACTAGCGGGCAGACTTGAGCAGTTCTTC
CASLTLAGRLEQFF
>-|TRBJ1-1|TRBV19|-
TGTGCCAGTAGTATCCAGTTGAACACTGAAGCTTTCTTT
CASSIQLNTEAFF
>-|TRBJ2-7|TRBV7-8|-
TGTGCCAGCAGCTTAGGGCTGCAATCGCAGCAGTACTTC
CASSLGLQSQQYF
>-|TRBJ2-3|TRBV20-1|-
TGCAGTGCCACAAGGCAGGGAAAGGATTCATCAGATACGCAGTATTTT
CSATRQGKDSSDTQYF
>TRBD1|TRBJ1-2|TRBV6-1|-
TGTGCCACCGAAGACAGGGGGGAATATGGCTACACCTTC
CATEDRGEYGYTF
>-|TRBJ2-1|TRBV20-1|-
TGCAGTGCTAGAGAAGGTACGGGGAGCTCCTACAATGAGCAGTTCTTC
CSAREGTGSSYNEQFF
>TRBD1|TRBJ2-7|TRBV4-3|-
TGCGCCAGCAGCCAAGGGGACAGGGACGACGAGCAGTACTTC
CASSQGDRDDEQYF
>-|TRBJ1-1|TRBV29-1|-
TGCAGCGTTGGAGGCGGAGGAGCTTTCTTT
CSVGGGGAFF
>-|TRBJ1-1|TRBV20-1|-
TGCAGTGCTAGGGCGGGACGGGAGACTGAAGCTTTCTTT
CSARAGRETEAFF
>TRBD1|TRBJ1-2|TRBV7-6|-
TGTGCCAGCAGCCCAGGGGGCGAGGGTGGCTACACCTTC
CASSPGGEGGYTF
>-|TRBJ2-5|TRBV30|-
TGTGCCTGGAGTGAGGACAGTAAAGAGACCCAGTACTTC
CAWSEDSKETQYF
>-|TRBJ1-1|TRBV20-1|-
TGCAGTGCTAGAGTGTCGGACAGCCACACTGAAGCTTTCTTT
CSARVSDSHTEAFF
>TRBD1|TRBJ1-1|TRBV7-3|once
TGTGCCAGCAGCGAGCGGACAGGGGAGGAAGTTTTCTTT
CASSERTGEEVFF
>-|TRBJ1-1|TRBV7-3|-
TGTGCCAGCAGCTTAACCCGCAGGGGTAACACTGAAGCTTTCTTT
CASSLTRRGNTEAFF
>-|TRBJ2-3|TRBV24-1|-
TGTGCCACCAGTGACGCCAGGAGCGGCGGGGGCACAGATACGCAGTATTTT
CATSDARSGGGTDTQYF
>-|TRBJ2-7|TRBV7-6|-
TGTGCCAGCAGCTTAACTACCGAAGCCGAATACGAGCAGTACTTC
CASSLTTEAEYEQYF
>-|TRBJ1-1|TRBV7-9|-
TGTGCCAGCAGAAGCCGGGACATGAACACTGAAGCTTTCTTT
CASRSRDMNTEAFF
>-|TRBJ2-7|TRBV7-9|-
TGTGCCAGCAGCTTAGCGCCGACGAGGCCCTACGAGCAGTACTTC
CASSLAPTRPYEQYF
>-|TRBJ2-7|TRBV21-1|once
TGTGCCAGCAGCGACAGGGGAGGAACCTACGAGCAGTACTTC
CASSDRGGTYEQYF
>-|TRBJ1-3|TRBV12-3/TRBV12-4|-
-
CASSFGEGGNTIYF
>TRBD1|TRBJ2-2|TRBV4-3|-
TGCGCCAGCAGCCCGGGGACAGCCACCGGGGAGCTGTTTTTT
CASSPGTATGELFF
>TRBD2|TRBJ2-7|TRBV10-3|-
TGTGCCATCAGTGAGCCGACTAGCTTACCCTACGAGCAGTACTTC
CAISEPTSLPYEQYF